The source of this T cell receptor beta chain is a study of T cell responses to AZD1222 COVID-19 vaccine (dated by TCRdb to about 2021). Broadly, across the study: A total of 233 trial participants underwent TCR sequencing, of whom 207 had received two doses of AZD1222 and around 26 had received two doses of the MenACWY control vaccine. Enrollment into the trials was organized by age into subgroups of 18-55, 56-69 and 70-plus years, and those subgroups contained about 160, 30 and 59 TCR-sequenced participants, respectively.

On the study overall, not on this receptor specifically: Most participants were white British and females outnumbered males, and the authors suggested that clonal diversity may have been underestimated. Conclusions about previously exposed vaccinees were limited because only a handful of AZD1222 recipients were SARS-CoV-2 seropositive at baseline. Epitopes outside the regions mutated in the B.1.351 and B.1.1.7 variants were reportedly recognized by nearly half of the unique spike-specific TCRs. In the small 56-69-year group, the increase in depth fell short of significance, most likely because of low power. No day 14 peak-response samples were available, so repertoires were characterized only after the peak T cell response. After two AZD1222 doses, spike-specific TCR breadth and depth were significantly higher than at day 0 and than in MenACWY recipients. CD4 TCRs associated with the vaccine covered the entire spike protein, and the dominant responses were in regions 160-218 and 743-854.

A word on this clone: What antigen it recognizes has not been identified. No base qualities exist here, and no much larger clone lies one base off it.

The CDR3 regions of human TCRbeta chains were subjected to immunosequencing. As for how the authors treated the data: Repertoire TCRs were matched against a reference library of SARS-CoV-2-specific TCRs generated with the MIRA antigen-specificity platform. Breadth was defined as the fraction of unique TCRs that were SARS-CoV-2-associated, and depth was defined as the fraction of total T cells that were SARS-CoV-2-associated. Each spike-specific TCR was assigned to its reactive spike region and to a CD4 or CD8 class using the MIRA data. Log10-transformed breadth and depth values were compared by one-way ANOVA with Sidak's multiple comparisons tests. As stored in TCRdb, this immuneACCESS dataset retains in-frame rearrangements with V and J assigned. A fraction of the clones does not appear; measured against another copy, unresolved V genes explain less than half of the discrepancy, and the remainder lacks a known reason. The DNA gave D and trimming, while V, J and clone size come from that table. Counted in this sample were around 110,000 clones; 85% to 95% of them appeared once. The leading ten clones occupy 1.6% of the sample.

The CDR3 starts with the cysteine, ends with the phenylalanine, and has 19 residues. Only CDR3 DNA remains: 57 bases, in frame from the first base. The germline V gene sets CDR1 to SGHDN and CDR2 to FVKESK. V is clipped by 4 bases and J by 0 bases, and the sequence between their germline boundaries is 21 bases long. This specimen's time point label, interpreted: about 28 days (+/-7) after the second vaccine dose. Because spike-specific TCR depth and breadth did not differ between the two schedules, AZD1222 recipients who got a second dose at roughly 4 weeks were pooled with those who got a second dose at roughly 12 weeks. The vaccinee samples were drawn from two UK trials, COV001 and COV002, one of which was a single-blind randomized controlled phase 2/3 trial testing AZD1222 (ChAdOx1 nCoV-19) in healthy adults. For TCRbeta chain sequencing, PBMC samples were collected from trial participants at day 0 and at day 28 after the second dose.

Recombination connected TRBV14 to TRBJ2-2, with a tentative D gene TRBD2 over 5 matching bases. Here the sequenced sample was peripheral blood, taken 28 days after the second AZD1222 dose. This TCR derives from an adult who received the AZD1222 COVID-19 vaccine. The CDR3 loop reads CASSRSGVRIPANTGELFF. At the DNA level, the sequence is TGTGCCAGCAGCCGGTCCGGGGTAAGGATTCCGGCGAACACCGGGGAGCTGTTTTTT.